This T cell receptor beta chain appears in the sequencing data of a study of brain T cells in children with intractable seizures. Time point described: blood from clinic visit 5 months post-surgery; TSC patient then seizure free. Assay used: immunoSEQ multiplex PCR; TCRdb lists only in-frame clones, some missing. The data hold about 340,000 clones, with 93% observed a single time. The CDR3 consists of 13 residues. V was shortened by 9 bases and J by 0 bases, with 11 bases between the two germline ends. CDR1 SNHLY and CDR2 FYNNEI come from the germline V gene. This sample comprised peripheral blood, obtained roughly 5 months after surgery. The clonotype comes from a boy under two years old with tuberous sclerosis and intractable seizures. This rearrangement joins TRBV2 to TRBJ1-2, with TRBD1 as a possible D gene (5 bases). CDR3 sequence (DNA): TGTGCCAGGGCTGACAGTCCTAACTATGGCTACACCTTC. Its protein is CARADSPNYGYTF.